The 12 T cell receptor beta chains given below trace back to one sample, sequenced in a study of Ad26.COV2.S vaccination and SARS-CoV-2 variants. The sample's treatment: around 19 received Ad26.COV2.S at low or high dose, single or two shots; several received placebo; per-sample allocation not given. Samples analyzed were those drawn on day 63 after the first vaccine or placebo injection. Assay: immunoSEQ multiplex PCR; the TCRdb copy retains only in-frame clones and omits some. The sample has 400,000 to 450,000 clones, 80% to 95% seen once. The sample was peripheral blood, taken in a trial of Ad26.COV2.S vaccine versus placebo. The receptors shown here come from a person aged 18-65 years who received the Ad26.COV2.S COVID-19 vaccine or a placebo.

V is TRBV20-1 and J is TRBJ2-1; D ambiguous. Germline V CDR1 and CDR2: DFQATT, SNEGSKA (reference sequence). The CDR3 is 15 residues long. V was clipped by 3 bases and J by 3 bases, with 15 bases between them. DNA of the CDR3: TGCAGTGCTAGTAAGCTGTCTATCAGCTACAATGAGCAGTTCTTC. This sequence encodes CSASKLSISYNEQFF.

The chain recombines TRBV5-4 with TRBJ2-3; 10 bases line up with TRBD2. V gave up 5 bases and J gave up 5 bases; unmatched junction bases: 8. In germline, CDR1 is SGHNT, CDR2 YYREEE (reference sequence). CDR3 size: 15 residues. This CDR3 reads CASRVSGGARDTQYF. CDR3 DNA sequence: TGTGCCAGCAGGGTGAGCGGGGGGGCAAGAGATACGCAGTATTTT.

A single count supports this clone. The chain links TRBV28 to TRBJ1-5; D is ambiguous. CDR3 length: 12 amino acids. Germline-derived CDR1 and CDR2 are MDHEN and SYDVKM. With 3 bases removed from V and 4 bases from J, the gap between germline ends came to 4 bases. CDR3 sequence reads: CASSFWNQPQHF. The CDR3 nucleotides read TGTGCCAGCAGTTTCTGGAATCAGCCCCAGCATTTT.

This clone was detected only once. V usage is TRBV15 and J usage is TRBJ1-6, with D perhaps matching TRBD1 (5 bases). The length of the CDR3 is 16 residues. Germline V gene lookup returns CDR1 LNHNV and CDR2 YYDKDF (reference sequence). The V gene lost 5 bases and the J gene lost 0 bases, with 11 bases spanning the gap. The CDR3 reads CATSPRGNSYNSPLHF. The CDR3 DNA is TGTGCCACCAGCCCCCGGGGGAACTCCTATAATTCACCCCTCCACTTT.

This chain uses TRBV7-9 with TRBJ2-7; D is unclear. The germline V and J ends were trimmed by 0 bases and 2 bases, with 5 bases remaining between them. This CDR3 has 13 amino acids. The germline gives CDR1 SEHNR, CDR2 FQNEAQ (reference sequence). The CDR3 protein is CASSLAEPYEQYF. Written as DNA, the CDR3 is TGTGCCAGCAGCTTAGCAGAACCCTACGAGCAGTACTTC.

CDR3 sequence: CASSPGGGLSNYGYTF. The CDR3 region has the DNA TGTGCCAGCTCACCAGGGGGTGGTTTGTCTAACTATGGCTACACCTTC. This chain connects TRBV18 to TRBJ1-2; tentatively, D is TRBD1 (5 bases). The V and J ends lost 2 bases and 0 bases respectively, with 13 bases between them. Germline CDR1 and CDR2: KGHSH and LQKENI. The CDR3 totals 16 residues.

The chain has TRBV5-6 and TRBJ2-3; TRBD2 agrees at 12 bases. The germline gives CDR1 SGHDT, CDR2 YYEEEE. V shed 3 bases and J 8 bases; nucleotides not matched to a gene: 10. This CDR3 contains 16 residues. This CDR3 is CASSWATSGGLFTQYF. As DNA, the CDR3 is TGTGCCAGCAGCTGGGCGACTAGCGGGGGTCTGTTTACGCAGTATTTT.

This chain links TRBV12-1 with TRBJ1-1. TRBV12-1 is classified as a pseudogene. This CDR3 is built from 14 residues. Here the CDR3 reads CASIHSTTNTEAFF. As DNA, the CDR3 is TGTGCCAGCATCCACTCGACGACGAACACTGAAGCTTTCTTT.

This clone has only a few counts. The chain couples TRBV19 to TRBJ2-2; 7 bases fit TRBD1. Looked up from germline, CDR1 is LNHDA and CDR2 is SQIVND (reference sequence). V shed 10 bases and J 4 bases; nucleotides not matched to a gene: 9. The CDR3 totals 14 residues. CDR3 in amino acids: CATKDRVGTGELFF. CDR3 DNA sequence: TGTGCCACCAAAGACAGGGTGGGCACCGGGGAGCTGTTTTTT.

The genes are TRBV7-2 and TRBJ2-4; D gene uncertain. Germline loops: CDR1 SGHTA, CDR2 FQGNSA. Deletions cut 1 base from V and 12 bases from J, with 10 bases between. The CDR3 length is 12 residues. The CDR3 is CASSLVAEDQYF. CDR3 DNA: TGTGCCAGCAGCTTAGTTGCGGAAGATCAGTACTTC.

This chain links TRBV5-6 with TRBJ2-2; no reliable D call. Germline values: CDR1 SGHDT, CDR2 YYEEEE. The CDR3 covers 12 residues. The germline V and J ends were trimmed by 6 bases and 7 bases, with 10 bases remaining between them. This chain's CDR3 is CASNRLGGELFF. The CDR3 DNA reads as TGTGCCAGCAACCGTTTGGGCGGGGAGCTGTTTTTT.

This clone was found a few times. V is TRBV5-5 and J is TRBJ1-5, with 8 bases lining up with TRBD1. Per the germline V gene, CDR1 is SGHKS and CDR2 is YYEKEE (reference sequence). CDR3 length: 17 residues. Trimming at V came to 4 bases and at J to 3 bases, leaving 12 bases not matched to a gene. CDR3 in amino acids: CASSEPGQGPYNQPQHF. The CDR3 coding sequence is TGTGCCAGCAGCGAACCAGGACAGGGCCCTTACAATCAGCCCCAGCATTTT. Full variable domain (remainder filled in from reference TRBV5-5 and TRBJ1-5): DAGVTQSPTHLIKTRGQQVTLRCSPISGHKSVSWYQQVLGQGPQFIFQYYEKEERGRGNFPDRFSARQFPNYSSELNVNALLLGDSALYLCASSEPGQGPYNQPQHFGDGTRLSIL.